Sequencing of this TCR beta chain was carried out in a study of Tregs in tolerant kidney transplant recipients. Notes on the study in general: Few patients were studied, so findings need validation in larger groups.

Concerning this clone: Its matching antigen is unknown.

Some clones are missing from TCRdb's copy, which holds only in-frame ones; the method was immunoSEQ multiplex PCR. The table shows under 300,000 clones, with about 80% occurring only once. Trimming took 6 bases from V and 6 from J, leaving 15 bases between them. CDR3 length: 15 amino acids. Germline-derived CDR1 and CDR2 are SGHDN and FVKESK. Sequenced: CD4+ T cells from blood. The chain links TRBV14 to TRBJ1-6; tentatively, D is TRBD1 (5 bases). The receptor comes from a human donor in good health. The CDR3 loop is CASSGAPLLNSPLHF. The CDR3 coding sequence is TGTGCCAGCAGTGGGGCGCCCCTACTTAATTCACCCCTCCACTTT.